This TCR beta chain was sequenced in a study of T cell responses to AZD1222 COVID-19 vaccine. Study results and caveats: Of spike-specific TCRs, nearly half reportedly target regions left unmutated in variants. It was only after the peak T cell response that any repertoires were sampled. Baseline serostatus was positive in only a handful of AZD1222 recipients.

This CDR3 has 14 amino acids. With 7 bases clipped from V and 6 bases from J, the junction kept 8 bases outside the gene matches. Germline CDR1 and CDR2: LNHDA and SQIVND (reference sequence). Generated by immunoSEQ multiplex PCR, the TCRdb table keeps only in-frame clones and is missing some. Of about 15,000 clones in the sample, 88% were seen once. Second-dose timings of about 4 or about 12 weeks were pooled. Comments on this clone: Its antigen is still unknown.

The specimen was peripheral blood, collected 28 days after the second AZD1222 dose. The chain is built from TRBV19 and TRBJ2-2, with 7 bases fitting TRBD2. This sequence originates from an adult who received the AZD1222 COVID-19 vaccine. CDR3 nucleotides: TGTGCCAGTACCGTCAGCGGGGACTCCGGGGAGCTGTTTTTT. Its translation: CASTVSGDSGELFF.